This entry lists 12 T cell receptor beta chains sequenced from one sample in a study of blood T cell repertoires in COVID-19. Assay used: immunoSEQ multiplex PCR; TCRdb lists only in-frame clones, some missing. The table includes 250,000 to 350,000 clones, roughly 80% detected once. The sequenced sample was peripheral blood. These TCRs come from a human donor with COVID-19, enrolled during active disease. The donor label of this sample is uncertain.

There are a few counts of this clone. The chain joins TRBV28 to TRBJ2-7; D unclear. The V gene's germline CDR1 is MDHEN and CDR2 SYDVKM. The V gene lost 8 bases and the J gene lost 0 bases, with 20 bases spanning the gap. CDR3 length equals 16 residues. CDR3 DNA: TGTGCCAGCCTGGCTGGTGCGAGGCGTCGCTCCTACGAGCAGTACTTC. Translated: CASLAGARRRSYEQYF.

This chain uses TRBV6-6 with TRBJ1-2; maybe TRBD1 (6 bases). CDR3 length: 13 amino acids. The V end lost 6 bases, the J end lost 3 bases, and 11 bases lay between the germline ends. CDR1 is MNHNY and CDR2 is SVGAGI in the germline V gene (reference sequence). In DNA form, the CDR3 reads TGTGCCAGCAGGGGTACAGGGTACTATGGCTACACCTTC. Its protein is CASRGTGYYGYTF.

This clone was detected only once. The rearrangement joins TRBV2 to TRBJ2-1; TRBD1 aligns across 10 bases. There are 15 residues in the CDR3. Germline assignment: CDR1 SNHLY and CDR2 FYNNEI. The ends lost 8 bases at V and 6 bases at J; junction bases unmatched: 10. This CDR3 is CASRTRDRGGNEQFF. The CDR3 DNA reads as TGTGCCAGCCGCACCCGGGACAGGGGAGGCAATGAGCAGTTCTTC.

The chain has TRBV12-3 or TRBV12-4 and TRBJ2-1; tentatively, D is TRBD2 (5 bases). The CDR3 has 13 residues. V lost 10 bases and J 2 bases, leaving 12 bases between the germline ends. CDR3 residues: CATRPGTYNEQFF. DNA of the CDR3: TGTGCCACCCGACCGGGAACCTACAATGAGCAGTTCTTC.

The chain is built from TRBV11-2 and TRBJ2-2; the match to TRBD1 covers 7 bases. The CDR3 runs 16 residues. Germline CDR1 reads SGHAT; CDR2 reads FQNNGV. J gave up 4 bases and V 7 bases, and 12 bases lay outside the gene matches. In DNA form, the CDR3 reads TGTGCCAGCACCCACAGGGGCCCCACAGCCACCGGGGAGCTGTTTTTT. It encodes CASTHRGPTATGELFF.

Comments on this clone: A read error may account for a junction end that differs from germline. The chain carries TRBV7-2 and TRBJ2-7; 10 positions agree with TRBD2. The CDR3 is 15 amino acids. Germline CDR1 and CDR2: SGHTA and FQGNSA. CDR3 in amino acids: CASTLGTSVSSEQYF. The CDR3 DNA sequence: TGTGCCAGCACCCTAGGGACTAGCGTTTCCTCCGAGCAGTACTTC.

The CDR3 nucleotides read TGTGCCAGCAGCTCCGGGACAGATAATGAAAAACTGTTTTTT. Translated: CASSSGTDNEKLFF. V and J are TRBV3-1 (or the pseudogene TRBV3-2) and TRBJ1-4, with TRBD1 identical over 7 bases. The CDR3 loop spans 14 amino acids. CDR1 and CDR2 (germline): LGHDT, YNNKEL (reference sequence). The V gene end was trimmed by 5 bases and the J gene end by 4 bases; junction bases not matched to a gene: 4.

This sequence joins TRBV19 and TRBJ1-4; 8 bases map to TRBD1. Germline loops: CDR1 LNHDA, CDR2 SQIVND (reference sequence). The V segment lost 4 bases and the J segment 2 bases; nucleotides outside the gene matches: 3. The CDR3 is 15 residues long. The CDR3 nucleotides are TGTGCCAGTAGTAGCCGACAGGGGACTAATGAAAAACTGTTTTTT. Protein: CASSSRQGTNEKLFF.

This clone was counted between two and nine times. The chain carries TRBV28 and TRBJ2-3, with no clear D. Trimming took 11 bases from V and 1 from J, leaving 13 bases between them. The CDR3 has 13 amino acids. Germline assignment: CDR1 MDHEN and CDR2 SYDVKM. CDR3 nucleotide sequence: TGTGCCGCTGATAATTCGGGCACAGATACGCAGTATTTT. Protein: CAADNSGTDTQYF.

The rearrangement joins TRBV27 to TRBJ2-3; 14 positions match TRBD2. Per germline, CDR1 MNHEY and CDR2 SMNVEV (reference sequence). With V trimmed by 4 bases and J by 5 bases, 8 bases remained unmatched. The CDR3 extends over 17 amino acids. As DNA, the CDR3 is TGTGCCAGCAGTTCTAAGGGACTAGCGGGAGACAGAGATACGCAGTATTTT. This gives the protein CASSSKGLAGDRDTQYF.

CDR3 nucleotides: TGTGCCAGCAGTTTTAACAGGGGGCCCCCTGGGGCCAACGTCCTGACTTTC. Amino acid sequence: CASSFNRGPPGANVLTF. The rearrangement joins TRBV28 to TRBJ2-6; TRBD1 aligns across 9 bases. V gave up 3 bases and J gave up 2 bases; unmatched junction bases: 5. CDR3 length: 17 amino acids. Germline V gives CDR1 MDHEN, CDR2 SYDVKM.

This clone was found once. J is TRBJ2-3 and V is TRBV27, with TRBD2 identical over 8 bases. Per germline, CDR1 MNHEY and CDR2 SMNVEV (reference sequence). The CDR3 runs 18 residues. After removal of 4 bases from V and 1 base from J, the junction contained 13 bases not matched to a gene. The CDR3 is CASSSSKREYAGTDTQYF. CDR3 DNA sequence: TGTGCCAGCAGTTCGAGCAAGCGGGAGTATGCGGGCACAGATACGCAGTATTTT.